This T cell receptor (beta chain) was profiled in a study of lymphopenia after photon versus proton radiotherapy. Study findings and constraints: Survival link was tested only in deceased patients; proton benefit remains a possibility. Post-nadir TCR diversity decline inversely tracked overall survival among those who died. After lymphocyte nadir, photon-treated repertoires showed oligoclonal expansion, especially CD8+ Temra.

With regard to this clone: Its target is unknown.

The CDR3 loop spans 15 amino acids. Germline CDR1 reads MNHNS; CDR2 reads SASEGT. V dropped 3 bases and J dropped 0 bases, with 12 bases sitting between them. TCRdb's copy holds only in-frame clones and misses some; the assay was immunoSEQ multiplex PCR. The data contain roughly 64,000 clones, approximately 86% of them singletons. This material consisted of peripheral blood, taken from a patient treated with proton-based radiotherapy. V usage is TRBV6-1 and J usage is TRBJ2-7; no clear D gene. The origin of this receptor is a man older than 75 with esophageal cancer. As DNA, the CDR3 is TGTGCCAGCAGTGAGAGAGACTGGAACTCCTACGAGCAGTACTTC. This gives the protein CASSERDWNSYEQYF.